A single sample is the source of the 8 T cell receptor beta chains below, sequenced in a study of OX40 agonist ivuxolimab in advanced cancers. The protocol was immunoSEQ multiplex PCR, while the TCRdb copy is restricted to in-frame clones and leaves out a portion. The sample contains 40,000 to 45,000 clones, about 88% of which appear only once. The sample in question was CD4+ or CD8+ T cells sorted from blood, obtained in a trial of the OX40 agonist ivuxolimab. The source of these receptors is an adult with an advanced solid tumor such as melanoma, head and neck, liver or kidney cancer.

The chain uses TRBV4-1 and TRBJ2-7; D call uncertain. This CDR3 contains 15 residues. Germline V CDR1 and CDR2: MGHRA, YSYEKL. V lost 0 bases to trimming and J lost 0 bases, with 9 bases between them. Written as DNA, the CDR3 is TGCGCCAGCAGCCAAGATTGGCACATCTCCTACGAGCAGTACTTC. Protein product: CASSQDWHISYEQYF.

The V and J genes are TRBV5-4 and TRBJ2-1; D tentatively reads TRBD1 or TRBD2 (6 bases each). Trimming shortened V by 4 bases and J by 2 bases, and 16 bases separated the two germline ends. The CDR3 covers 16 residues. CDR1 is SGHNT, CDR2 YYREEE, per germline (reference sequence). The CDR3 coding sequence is TGTGCCAGCAGCAGTGGGGGGCAGGGTACCTACAATGAGCAGTTCTTC. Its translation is CASSSGGQGTYNEQFF.

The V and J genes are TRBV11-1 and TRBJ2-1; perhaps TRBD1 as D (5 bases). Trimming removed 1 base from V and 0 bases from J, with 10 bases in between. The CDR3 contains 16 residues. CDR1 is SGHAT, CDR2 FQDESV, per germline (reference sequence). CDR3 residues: CASSLGATDSYNEQFF. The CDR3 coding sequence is TGTGCCAGCAGCTTAGGAGCGACAGACTCCTACAATGAGCAGTTCTTC.

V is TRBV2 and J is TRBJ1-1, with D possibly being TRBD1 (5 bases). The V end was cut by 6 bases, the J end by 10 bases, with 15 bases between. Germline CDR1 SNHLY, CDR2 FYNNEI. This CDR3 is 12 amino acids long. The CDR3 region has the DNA TGTGCCAGCAGCGTCGGGACTAGGGCAGCTTTCTTT. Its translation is CASSVGTRAAFF.

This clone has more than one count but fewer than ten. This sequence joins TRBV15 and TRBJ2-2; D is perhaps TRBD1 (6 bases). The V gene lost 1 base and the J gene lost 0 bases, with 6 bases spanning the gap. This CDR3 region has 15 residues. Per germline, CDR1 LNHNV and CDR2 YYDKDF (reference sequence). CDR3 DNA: TGTGCCACCAGCAGAGGACAGGCGAACACCGGGGAGCTGTTTTTT. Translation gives CATSRGQANTGELFF.

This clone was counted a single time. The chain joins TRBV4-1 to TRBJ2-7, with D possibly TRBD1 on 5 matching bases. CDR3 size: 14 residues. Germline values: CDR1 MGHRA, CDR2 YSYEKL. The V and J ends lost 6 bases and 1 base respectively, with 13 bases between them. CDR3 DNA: TGCGCCAGCAGTCGGGTGACAGAGTCCTACGAGCAGTACTTC. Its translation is CASSRVTESYEQYF.

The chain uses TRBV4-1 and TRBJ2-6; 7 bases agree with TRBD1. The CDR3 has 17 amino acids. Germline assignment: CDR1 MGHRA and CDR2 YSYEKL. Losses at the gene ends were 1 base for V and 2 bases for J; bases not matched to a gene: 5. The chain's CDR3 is CASSQGQGVPGANVLTF. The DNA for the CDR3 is TGCGCCAGCAGCCAAGGGCAGGGGGTTCCTGGGGCCAACGTCCTGACTTTC.

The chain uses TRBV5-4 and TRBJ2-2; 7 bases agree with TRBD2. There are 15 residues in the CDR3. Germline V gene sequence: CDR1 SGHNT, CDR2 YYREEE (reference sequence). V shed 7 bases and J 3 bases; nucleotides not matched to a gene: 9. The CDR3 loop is CASGYFGGDTGELFF. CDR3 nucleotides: TGTGCCAGCGGCTATTTTGGGGGGGACACCGGGGAGCTGTTTTTT.